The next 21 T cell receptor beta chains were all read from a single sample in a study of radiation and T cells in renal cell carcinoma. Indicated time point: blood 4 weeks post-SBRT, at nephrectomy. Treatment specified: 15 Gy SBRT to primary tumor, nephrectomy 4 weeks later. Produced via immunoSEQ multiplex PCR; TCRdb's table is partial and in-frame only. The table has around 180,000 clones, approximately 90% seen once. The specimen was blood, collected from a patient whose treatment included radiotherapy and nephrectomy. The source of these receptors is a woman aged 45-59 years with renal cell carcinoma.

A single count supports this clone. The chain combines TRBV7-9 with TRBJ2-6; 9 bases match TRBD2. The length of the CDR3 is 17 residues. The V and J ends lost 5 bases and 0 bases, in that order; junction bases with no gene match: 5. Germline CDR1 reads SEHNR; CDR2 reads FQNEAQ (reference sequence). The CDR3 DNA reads TGTGCCAGCAGCCCGGGACTAGCCACCTCTGGGGCCAACGTCCTGACTTTC. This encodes CASSPGLATSGANVLTF.

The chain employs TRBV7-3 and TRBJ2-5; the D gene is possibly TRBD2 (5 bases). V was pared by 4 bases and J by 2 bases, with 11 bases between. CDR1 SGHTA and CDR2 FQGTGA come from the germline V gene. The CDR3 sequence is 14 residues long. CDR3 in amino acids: CASSYTGNQETQYF. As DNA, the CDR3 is TGTGCCAGCAGCTACACGGGGAATCAAGAGACCCAGTACTTC.

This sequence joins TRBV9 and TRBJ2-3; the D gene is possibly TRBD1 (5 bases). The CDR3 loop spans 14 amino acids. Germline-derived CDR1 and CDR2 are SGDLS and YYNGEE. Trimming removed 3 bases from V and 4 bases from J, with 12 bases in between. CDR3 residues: CASSGRKGPDTQYF. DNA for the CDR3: TGTGCCAGCAGCGGTAGGAAGGGGCCAGATACGCAGTATTTT.

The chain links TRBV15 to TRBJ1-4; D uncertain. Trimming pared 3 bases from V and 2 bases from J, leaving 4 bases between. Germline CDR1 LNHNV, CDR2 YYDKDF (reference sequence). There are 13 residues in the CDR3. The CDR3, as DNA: TGTGCCACCAGCAGGGGGACTAATGAAAAACTGTTTTTT. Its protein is CATSRGTNEKLFF. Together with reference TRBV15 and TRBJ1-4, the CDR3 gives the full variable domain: DAMVIQNPRYQVTQFGKPVTLSCSQTLNHNVMYWYQQKSSQAPKLLFHYYDKDFNNEADTPDNFQSRRPNTSFCFLDIRSPGLGDTAMYLCATSRGTNEKLFFGSGTQLSVL.

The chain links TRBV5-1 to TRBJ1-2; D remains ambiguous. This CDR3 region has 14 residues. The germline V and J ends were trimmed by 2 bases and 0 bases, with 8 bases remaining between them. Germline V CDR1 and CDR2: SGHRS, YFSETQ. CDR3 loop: CASSLPRANYGYTF. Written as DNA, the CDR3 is TGCGCCAGCAGCTTACCGAGGGCTAACTATGGCTACACCTTC.

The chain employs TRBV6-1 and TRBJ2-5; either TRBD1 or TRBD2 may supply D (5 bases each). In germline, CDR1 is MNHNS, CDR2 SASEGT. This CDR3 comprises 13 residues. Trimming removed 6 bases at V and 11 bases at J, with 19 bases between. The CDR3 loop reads CASSARGERRQYF. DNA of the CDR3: TGTGCCAGCAGCGCTAGAGGGGAGAGAAGACAGTACTTC.

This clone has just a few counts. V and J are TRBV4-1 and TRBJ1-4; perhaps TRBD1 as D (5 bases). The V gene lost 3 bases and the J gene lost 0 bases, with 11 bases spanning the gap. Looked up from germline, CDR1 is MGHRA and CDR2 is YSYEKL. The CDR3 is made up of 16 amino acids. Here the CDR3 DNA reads TGCGCCAGCAGCCATCGTGGGGGAGCAACTAATGAAAAACTGTTTTTT. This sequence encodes CASSHRGGATNEKLFF.

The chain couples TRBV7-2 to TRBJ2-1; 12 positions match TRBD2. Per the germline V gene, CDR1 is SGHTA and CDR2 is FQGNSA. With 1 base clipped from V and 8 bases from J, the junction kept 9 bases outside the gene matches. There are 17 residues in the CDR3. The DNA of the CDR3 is TGTGCCAGCAGCTTAGGCCCTAGCGGGGGGGGCATCGATGAGCAGTTCTTC. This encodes CASSLGPSGGGIDEQFF.

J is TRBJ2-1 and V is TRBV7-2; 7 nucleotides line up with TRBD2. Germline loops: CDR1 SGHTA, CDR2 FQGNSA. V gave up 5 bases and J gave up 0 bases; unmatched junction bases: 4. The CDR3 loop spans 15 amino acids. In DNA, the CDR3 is TGTGCCAGCAGCCCCGGACTAGTCTCCTACAATGAGCAGTTCTTC. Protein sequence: CASSPGLVSYNEQFF.

DNA for the CDR3: TGTGCCAGCAGCTTGGTGGGGCGGGAATCTGGAAACACCATATATTTT. Translation gives CASSLVGRESGNTIYF. V and J are TRBV5-4 and TRBJ1-3; TRBD1 is a possible D gene (5 bases). V dropped 0 bases and J dropped 1 base, with 11 bases sitting between them. This CDR3 has 16 residues. Germline CDR1 reads SGHNT; CDR2 reads YYREEE (reference sequence).

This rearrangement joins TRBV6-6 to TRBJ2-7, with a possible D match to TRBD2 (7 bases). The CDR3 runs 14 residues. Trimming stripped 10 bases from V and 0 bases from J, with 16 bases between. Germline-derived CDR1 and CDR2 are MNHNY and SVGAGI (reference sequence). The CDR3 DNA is TGTGCCATTTCTACCGGGGGGCCCTCCTACGAGCAGTACTTC. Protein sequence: CAISTGGPSYEQYF.

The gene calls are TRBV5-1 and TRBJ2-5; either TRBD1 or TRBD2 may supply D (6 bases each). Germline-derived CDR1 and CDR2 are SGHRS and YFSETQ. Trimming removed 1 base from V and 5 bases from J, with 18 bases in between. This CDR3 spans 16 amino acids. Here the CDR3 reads CASSLRGDGAGETQYF. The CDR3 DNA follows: TGCGCCAGCAGCTTGAGGGGGGATGGGGCCGGTGAGACCCAGTACTTC.

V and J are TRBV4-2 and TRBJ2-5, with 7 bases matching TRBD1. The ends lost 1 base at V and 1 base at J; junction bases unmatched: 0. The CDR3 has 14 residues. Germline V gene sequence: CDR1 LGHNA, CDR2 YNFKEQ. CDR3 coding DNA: TGTGCCAGCAGCCAAGGGGACAGCCAAGAGACCCAGTACTTC. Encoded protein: CASSQGDSQETQYF.

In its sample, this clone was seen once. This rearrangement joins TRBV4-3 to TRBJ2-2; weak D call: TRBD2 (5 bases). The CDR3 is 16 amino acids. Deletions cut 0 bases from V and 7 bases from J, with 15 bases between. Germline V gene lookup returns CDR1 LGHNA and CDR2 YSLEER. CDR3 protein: CASSQEPGKRNGELFF. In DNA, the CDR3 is TGCGCCAGCAGCCAAGAGCCGGGGAAAAGAAACGGGGAGCTGTTTTTT.

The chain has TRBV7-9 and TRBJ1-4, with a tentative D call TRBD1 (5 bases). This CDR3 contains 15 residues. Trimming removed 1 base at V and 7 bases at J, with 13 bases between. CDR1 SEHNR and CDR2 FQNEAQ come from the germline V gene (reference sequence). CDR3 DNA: TGTGCCAGCAGCTTAGTAGGGACGAAGGGTGAAAAACTGTTTTTT. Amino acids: CASSLVGTKGEKLFF.

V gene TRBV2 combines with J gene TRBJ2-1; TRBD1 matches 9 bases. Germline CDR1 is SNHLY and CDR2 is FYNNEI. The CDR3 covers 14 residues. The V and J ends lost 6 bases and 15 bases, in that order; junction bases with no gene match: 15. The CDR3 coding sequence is TGTGCCAGCAGCCGAAGCCCCCGGGACAGGGCCATGTTCTTC. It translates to CASSRSPRDRAMFF.

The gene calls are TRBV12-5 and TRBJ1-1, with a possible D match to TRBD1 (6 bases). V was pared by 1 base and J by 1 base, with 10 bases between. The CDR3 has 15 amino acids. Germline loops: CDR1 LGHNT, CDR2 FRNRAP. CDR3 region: CASGLDRAKNTEAFF. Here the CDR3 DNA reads TGTGCTAGTGGTTTGGACAGGGCGAAGAACACTGAAGCTTTCTTT.

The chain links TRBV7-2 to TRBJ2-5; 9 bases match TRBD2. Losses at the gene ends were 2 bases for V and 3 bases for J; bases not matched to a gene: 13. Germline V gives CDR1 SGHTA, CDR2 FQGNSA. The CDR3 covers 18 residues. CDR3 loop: CASSLRGIGASGKETQYF. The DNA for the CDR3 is TGTGCCAGCAGCTTACGGGGGATCGGGGCTAGCGGGAAAGAGACCCAGTACTTC.

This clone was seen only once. CDR3 sequence (DNA): TGTGCCAGCAGTTTATCGGGCAGGGGGTATGGCTACACCTTC. This sequence encodes CASSLSGRGYGYTF. The V gene is TRBV27, the J gene TRBJ1-2; TRBD1 agrees at 7 bases. The junction had 3 bases not matched to a gene; V was cut back by 0 bases and J by 5 bases. CDR1 is MNHEY, CDR2 SMNVEV, per germline (reference sequence). This CDR3 is built from 14 residues.

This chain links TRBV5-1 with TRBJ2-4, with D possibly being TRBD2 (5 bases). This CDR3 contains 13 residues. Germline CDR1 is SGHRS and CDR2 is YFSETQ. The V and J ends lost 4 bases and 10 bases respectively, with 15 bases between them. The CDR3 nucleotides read TGCGCCAGCAGCGATAGCGTCTTGGATATTCAGTACTTC. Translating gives CASSDSVLDIQYF. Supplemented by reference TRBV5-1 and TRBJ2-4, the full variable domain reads KAGVTQTPRYLIKTRGQQVTLSCSPISGHRSVSWYQQTPGQGLQFLFEYFSETQRNKGNFPGRFSGRQFSNSRSEMNVSTLELGDSALYLCASSDSVLDIQYFGAGTRLSVL.

For the CDR3, the DNA is TGTGCCAGCAAGCCGGGACAGGGAAACACTGAAGCTTTCTTT. Protein sequence: CASKPGQGNTEAFF. This chain uses TRBV7-2 with TRBJ1-1; 9 bases agree with TRBD1. The CDR3 covers 14 residues. From germline, CDR1 is SGHTA and CDR2 FQGNSA. The V and J ends lost 7 bases and 2 bases, in that order; junction bases with no gene match: 5.